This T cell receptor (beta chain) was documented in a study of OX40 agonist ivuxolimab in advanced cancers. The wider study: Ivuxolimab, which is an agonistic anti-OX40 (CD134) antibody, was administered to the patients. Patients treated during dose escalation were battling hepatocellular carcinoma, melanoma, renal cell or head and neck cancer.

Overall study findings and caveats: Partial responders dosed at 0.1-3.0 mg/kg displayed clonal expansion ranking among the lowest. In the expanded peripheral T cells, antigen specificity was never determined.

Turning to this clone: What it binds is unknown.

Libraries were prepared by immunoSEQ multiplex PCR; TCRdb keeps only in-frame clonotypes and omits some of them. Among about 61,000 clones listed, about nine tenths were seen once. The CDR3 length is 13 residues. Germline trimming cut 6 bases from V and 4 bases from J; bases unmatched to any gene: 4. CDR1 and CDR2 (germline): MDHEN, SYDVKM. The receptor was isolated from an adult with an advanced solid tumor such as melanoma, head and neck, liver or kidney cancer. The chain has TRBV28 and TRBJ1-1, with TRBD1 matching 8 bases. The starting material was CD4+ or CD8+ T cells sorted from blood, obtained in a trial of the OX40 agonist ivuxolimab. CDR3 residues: CASRGQGTTEAFF. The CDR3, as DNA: TGTGCCAGCAGAGGACAGGGAACCACTGAAGCTTTCTTT.